This is a list of T cell receptor beta chains from one sample in a study of control samples from healthy donors and cancer patients. The protocol was immunoSEQ multiplex PCR, while the TCRdb copy is restricted to in-frame clones and leaves out a portion. The data hold about 59,000 clones, with under 95% observed a single time. Material for sequencing was PBMCs. These receptors were collected from a man aged 40-49 years with colorectal cancer. Both conserved end residues are part of each CDR3. The D gene is left open where the match is weak. A row's size may be missing; if present it is once, few, many or a size class.

d_gene: NA
v_gene: TRBV2
abundance: NA
j_gene: TRBJ1-1
CDR3nt: TGTGCCAGCGGAAAAGACATGAACACTGAAGCTTTCTTT
CDR3aa: CASGKDMNTEAFF

d_gene: NA
v_gene: TRBV7-9
abundance: NA
j_gene: TRBJ2-3
CDR3nt: TGTGCCAGCAGCTTGGACCCCACAGATACGCAGTATTTT
CDR3aa: CASSLDPTDTQYF

d_gene: NA
v_gene: TRBV7-8
abundance: NA
j_gene: TRBJ2-7
CDR3nt: TGTGCCAGCAGCTTATCGAGGTTCTCCTACGAGCAGTACTTC
CDR3aa: CASSLSRFSYEQYF

d_gene: TRBD1
v_gene: TRBV6-1
abundance: NA
j_gene: TRBJ1-5
CDR3nt: TGTGCCAGCAGTGACGGAGGGACAGGGGGCCGCAATCAGCCCCAGCATTTT
CDR3aa: CASSDGGTGGRNQPQHF

d_gene: NA
v_gene: TRBV19
abundance: NA
j_gene: TRBJ1-6
CDR3nt: TGTGCCAGTAGTATAGCCCTCAGTGATTCACCCCTCCACTTT
CDR3aa: CASSIALSDSPLHF

d_gene: NA
v_gene: TRBV7-9
abundance: NA
j_gene: TRBJ1-1
CDR3nt: TGTGCCAGCAGCTTGGGCAGGGGACCACGTGAAGCTTTCTTT
CDR3aa: CASSLGRGPREAFF

d_gene: NA
v_gene: TRBV15
abundance: NA
j_gene: TRBJ1-2
CDR3nt: TGTGCCACCAGCAGAGTTGCCAGGGGAGACTATGGCTACACCTTC
CDR3aa: CATSRVARGDYGYTF

d_gene: TRBD1
v_gene: TRBV19
abundance: NA
j_gene: TRBJ1-3
CDR3nt: TGTGCCAGTGAACAGGGGAGGACTGGAAACACCATATATTTT
CDR3aa: CASEQGRTGNTIYF

d_gene: NA
v_gene: TRBV4-1
abundance: NA
j_gene: TRBJ2-5
CDR3nt: TGCGCCAGCAGCCAAGGGTTCGGCTTTGAGACCCAGTACTTC
CDR3aa: CASSQGFGFETQYF

d_gene: NA
v_gene: TRBV20-1
abundance: once
j_gene: TRBJ1-2
CDR3nt: TGCAGTGCTGGGTCTCGGGATGGCTACACCTTC
CDR3aa: CSAGSRDGYTF

d_gene: NA
v_gene: TRBV7-9
abundance: NA
j_gene: TRBJ1-1
CDR3nt: TGTGCCAGCAGCTTCGGGGGGGCTCGGAACACTGAAGCTTTCTTT
CDR3aa: CASSFGGARNTEAFF

d_gene: NA
v_gene: TRBV5-1
abundance: NA
j_gene: TRBJ2-3
CDR3nt: TGCGCCAGCAGCTTGGGACCCTGGGGCACAGATACGCAGTATTTT
CDR3aa: CASSLGPWGTDTQYF

d_gene: NA
v_gene: TRBV7-2
abundance: NA
j_gene: TRBJ1-3
CDR3nt: TGTGCCAGCAGCGCACGTCCTGGAAACACCATATATTTT
CDR3aa: CASSARPGNTIYF

d_gene: TRBD2
v_gene: TRBV2
abundance: NA
j_gene: TRBJ2-5
CDR3nt: TGTGCCAGCAGTGTAGAGGCGGGCCGGGGGGGGACCCAGTACTTC
CDR3aa: CASSVEAGRGGTQYF

d_gene: TRBD1
v_gene: TRBV10-2
abundance: NA
j_gene: TRBJ1-2
CDR3nt: TGCGCCAGCAGGGGACAGGGGGCAGTCTATGGCTACACCTTC
CDR3aa: CASRGQGAVYGYTF

d_gene: NA
v_gene: TRBV9
abundance: NA
j_gene: TRBJ1-1
CDR3nt: TGTGCCAGCAGCGTAGTGGGGGGTATGGACACTGAAGCTTTCTTT
CDR3aa: CASSVVGGMDTEAFF

d_gene: TRBD1
v_gene: TRBV7-2
abundance: NA
j_gene: TRBJ1-2
CDR3nt: TGTGCCAGCAGCGGACCCGGGACAGGGAGCGGCTACACCTTC
CDR3aa: CASSGPGTGSGYTF

d_gene: TRBD1
v_gene: TRBV5-1
abundance: NA
j_gene: TRBJ1-4
CDR3nt: TGCGCCAGCAGCTACGGACAGGGGGCTGAAAAACTGTTTTTT
CDR3aa: CASSYGQGAEKLFF

d_gene: TRBD1
v_gene: TRBV7-9
abundance: NA
j_gene: TRBJ1-2
CDR3nt: TGTGCCAGCAGCTTAAGATCGGGACAGGATTATGGCTACACCTTC
CDR3aa: CASSLRSGQDYGYTF

d_gene: NA
v_gene: TRBV6-2/TRBV6-3
abundance: few
j_gene: TRBJ1-2
CDR3nt: TGTGCCAGCAGTTACAGGATTAACTATGGCTACACCTTC
CDR3aa: CASSYRINYGYTF

d_gene: NA
v_gene: TRBV27
abundance: NA
j_gene: TRBJ2-2
CDR3nt: TGTGCCAGCAGTTTAGGGATCACCGGGGAGCTGTTTTTT
CDR3aa: CASSLGITGELFF

d_gene: NA
v_gene: TRBV2
abundance: NA
j_gene: TRBJ2-2
CDR3nt: TGTGCCAGCATAGGTGGGAGGCCCACCGGGGAGCTGTTTTTT
CDR3aa: CASIGGRPTGELFF

d_gene: TRBD1
v_gene: TRBV25-1
abundance: NA
j_gene: TRBJ2-6
CDR3nt: TGTGCCAGCAGACGAACAGGGGCTGGGGCCAACGTCCTGACTTTC
CDR3aa: CASRRTGAGANVLTF

d_gene: NA
v_gene: TRBV12-5
abundance: NA
j_gene: TRBJ1-1
CDR3nt: TGTGCTAGTGGTTTGGTAAAAGGGGCGGTCGGGGAGAACACTGAAGCTTTCTTT
CDR3aa: CASGLVKGAVGENTEAFF

d_gene: NA
v_gene: TRBV9
abundance: few
j_gene: TRBJ2-6
CDR3nt: TGTGCCAGCAGCTTCCTTAGTCAGGGAATTTCTGGGGCCAACGTCCTGACTTTC
CDR3aa: CASSFLSQGISGANVLTF

d_gene: NA
v_gene: TRBV7-9
abundance: NA
j_gene: TRBJ2-4
CDR3nt: TGTGCCAGCAGCTTCCGCACAGGGATCTCAAACATTCAGTACTTC
CDR3aa: CASSFRTGISNIQYF

d_gene: NA
v_gene: TRBV9
abundance: NA
j_gene: TRBJ2-1
CDR3nt: TGTGCCAGCTCCCAAGCAGGGGCCGAGCAGTTCTTC
CDR3aa: CASSQAGAEQFF

d_gene: NA
v_gene: TRBV5-1
abundance: NA
j_gene: TRBJ1-3
CDR3nt: TGCGCCAGCAGCTCTCAGGGCTCTGGAAACACCATATATTTT
CDR3aa: CASSSQGSGNTIYF

d_gene: TRBD2
v_gene: TRBV2
abundance: NA
j_gene: TRBJ2-1
CDR3nt: TGTGCCAGCAGTACCCTCGGGGCTAGCGGGAGCTCCTACAATGAGCAGTTCTTC
CDR3aa: CASSTLGASGSSYNEQFF

d_gene: TRBD2
v_gene: TRBV11-3
abundance: NA
j_gene: TRBJ2-5
CDR3nt: TGTGCCAGCAGCTTAGCGCGTGGCGGGGGGGCCGCCGCGATGGAGACCCAGTACTTC
CDR3aa: CASSLARGGGAAAMETQYF

d_gene: NA
v_gene: TRBV9
abundance: NA
j_gene: TRBJ2-5
CDR3nt: TGTGCCAGCAGCGCCCTAACGGGGACCCAGTACTTC
CDR3aa: CASSALTGTQYF

d_gene: NA
v_gene: TRBV18
abundance: NA
j_gene: TRBJ1-4
CDR3nt: TGTGCCAGCTCTCTCAACAGGGTTGGAACGACTAATGAAAAACTGTTTTTT
CDR3aa: CASSLNRVGTTNEKLFF